Presented here are 9 T cell receptor beta chains from one specimen sequenced in a study of CD8 T cells in Susac syndrome. Random hexamers were used to reverse transcribe the RNA input (0.5 to 1 ug). One entry per CDR3 protein, called by TCRdb with MiXCR from the immunoSEQ multiplex PCR reads. The sample lists roughly 130,000 distinct CDR3 sequences; roughly 95% were seen once. The sequencing input was CD4+ T cells from PBMCs. All receptors come from a human donor in good health.

The CDR3 nucleotides are TGTGCCAGCAGTTTGTGGACTAGCGGAAAGAATGAGCAGTTCTTC. It translates to CASSLWTSGKNEQFF. The chain links TRBV28 to TRBJ2-1, with 10 bases matching TRBD2. The CDR3 length is 15 residues. The V gene's germline CDR1 is MDHEN and CDR2 SYDVKM. V lost 3 bases, J lost 7 bases, and 6 bases stayed unmatched.

This clonotype was observed once. The chain employs TRBV29-1 and TRBJ2-7, with D maybe TRBD2 (5 bases). Germline assignment: CDR1 SQVTM and CDR2 ANQGSEA. This CDR3 contains 13 residues. V was cut by 5 bases and J by 1 base, with 12 bases left in between. The CDR3 is CSVSRTGSYEQYF. As DNA, the CDR3 is TGCAGCGTTTCCAGGACGGGATCCTACGAGCAGTACTTC.

The V gene is TRBV12-3 or TRBV12-4, the J gene TRBJ2-7; D unclear. The CDR3 extends over 11 amino acids. Trimming pared 3 bases from V and 0 bases from J, leaving 0 bases between. CDR3 sequence: CASSFSYEQYF. The DNA of the CDR3 is TGTGCCAGCAGTTTCTCCTACGAGCAGTACTTC.

J is TRBJ1-2 and V is TRBV5-6, with D possibly being TRBD1 (6 bases). Germline V gene sequence: CDR1 SGHDT, CDR2 YYEEEE. The CDR3 runs 14 residues. Deletions cut 6 bases from V and 4 bases from J, with 16 bases between. The CDR3 DNA is TGTGCCAGCATGGAAAGGGGGTTGAGCTATGGCTACACCTTC. Protein sequence: CASMERGLSYGYTF.

The chain links TRBV28 to TRBJ2-7, with 10 bases that match TRBD2. With 6 bases clipped from V and 3 bases from J, the junction kept 5 bases outside the gene matches. This CDR3 is 14 amino acids long. Germline V CDR1 and CDR2: MDHEN, SYDVKM. The CDR3 DNA reads as TGTGCCAGCAGACGCCAGCGGGAGGGCTACGAGCAGTACTTC. It yields the protein CASRRQREGYEQYF. Filled out from reference TRBV28 and TRBJ2-7, the complete variable domain reads DVKVTQSSRYLVKRTGEKVFLECVQDMDHENMFWYRQDPGLGLRLIYFSYDVKMKEKGDIPEGYSVSREKKERFSLILESASTNQTSMYLCASRRQREGYEQYFGPGTRLTVT.

This rearrangement joins TRBV19 to TRBJ2-7; D remains unclear. The CDR3 length is 15 residues. V gave up 3 bases and J gave up 0 bases, with 12 bases separating them. The germline V gene has CDR1 LNHDA and CDR2 SQIVND (reference sequence). Here the CDR3 DNA reads TGTGCCAGTAGTATGTATTTCGGGCCCTCCTACGAGCAGTACTTC. It specifies CASSMYFGPSYEQYF.

This chain connects TRBV7-9 to TRBJ2-5; D unclear. The germline CDR1 and CDR2 sequences are SEHNR and FQNEAQ (reference sequence). Trimming took 4 bases from V and 5 from J, leaving 8 bases between them. The length of the CDR3 is 12 residues. CDR3 bases: TGTGCCAGCAGCTCCCATGGGGAGACCCAGTACTTC. It translates to CASSSHGETQYF.

The chain carries TRBV7-2 and TRBJ2-7; TRBD2 agrees at 9 bases. V lost 6 bases to trimming and J lost 0 bases; unmatched junction nucleotides: 3. CDR3 length equals 14 residues. Germline values: CDR1 SGHTA, CDR2 FQGNSA. Written as DNA, the CDR3 is TGTGCCAGCAGTTCTAGCGGGGCCTCCTACGAGCAGTACTTC. It specifies CASSSSGASYEQYF.

CDR3 region: CASSYQGRGRLQETQYF. In nucleotides, the CDR3 is TGTGCCAGCAGCTACCAGGGCAGGGGACGGCTTCAAGAGACCCAGTACTTC. This chain uses TRBV7-9 with TRBJ2-5; tentatively, D is TRBD1 (6 bases). CDR3 size: 17 residues. V shed 4 bases and J shed 2 bases, with 20 bases lying between them. CDR1 and CDR2 (germline): SEHNR, FQNEAQ (reference sequence).